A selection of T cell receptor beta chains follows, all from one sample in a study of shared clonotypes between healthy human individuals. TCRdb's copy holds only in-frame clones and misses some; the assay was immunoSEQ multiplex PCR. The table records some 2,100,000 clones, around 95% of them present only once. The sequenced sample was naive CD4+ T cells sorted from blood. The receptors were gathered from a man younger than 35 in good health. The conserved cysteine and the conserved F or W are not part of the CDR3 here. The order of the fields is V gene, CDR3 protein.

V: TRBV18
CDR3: ASSPPGTDTQY

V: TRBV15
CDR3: ATSRGGTAVDYGYT

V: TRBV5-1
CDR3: ASSLEGAEPYEQY

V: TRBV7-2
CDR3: ASRQGGSGNTIY

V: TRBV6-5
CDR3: ASSYSSSRQETQY

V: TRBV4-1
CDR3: ASSQEGASGNTIY

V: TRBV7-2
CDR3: ASSERGHTNEKLF

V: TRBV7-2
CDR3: ASSLGLREAVGDTQY

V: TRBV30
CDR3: AWSGGTGDQPQH

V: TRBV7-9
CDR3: ASSRGDGGDTQY

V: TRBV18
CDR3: ASSPRDPPGVF

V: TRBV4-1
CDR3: ASSQGALGQNEKLF

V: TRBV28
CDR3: ASSFRGTYGYT

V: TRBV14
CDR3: ASSLRDLPYEQY

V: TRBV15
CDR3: ATSRDRQDGELF

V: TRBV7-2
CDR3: ASSFRVNQPQH

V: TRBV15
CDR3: ATSRLRAGSPNEQF

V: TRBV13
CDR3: ASSPTGSSTDTQY

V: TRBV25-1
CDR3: ASSPGQSNTEAF

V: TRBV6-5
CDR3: ASSYETGGTEAF

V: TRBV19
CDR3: ASSIDPGQKLAKNIQY

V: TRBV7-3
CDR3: ASSPTGEIGGELF

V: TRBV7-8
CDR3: ASSFGRERRPLH

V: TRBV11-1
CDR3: ASSLAGTSRSYNEQF

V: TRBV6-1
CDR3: ASSTGLLGELF

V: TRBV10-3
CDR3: AISELAGAYEQY

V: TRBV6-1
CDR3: ASSEGGLTNEKLF

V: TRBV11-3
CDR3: ASSLGVTDTQY

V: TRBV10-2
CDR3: ASSVWPTENTIY

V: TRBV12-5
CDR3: ASDPTLAGAVNLDTQY

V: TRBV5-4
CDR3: ASSRTFLSSYNEQF

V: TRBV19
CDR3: ASTLRAGSTEAF

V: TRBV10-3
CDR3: AISELAGVQDTQY

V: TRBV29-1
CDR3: SVVLRGQDTEAF

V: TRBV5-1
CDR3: ASSLGQGRQQETQY

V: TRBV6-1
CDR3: ASSPGQGLNEQY

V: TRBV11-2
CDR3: ASSLLLGGQRTGELF

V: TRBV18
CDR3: ASSLGQGGLNSPLH

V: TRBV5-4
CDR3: ASSSGVGQLGNTIY

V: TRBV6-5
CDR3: ASSHRQAGTEAF

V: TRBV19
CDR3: ASSRVVSTDTQY

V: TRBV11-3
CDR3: ASSLVSGRTLGELF

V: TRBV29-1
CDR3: SVEKRDDTQY

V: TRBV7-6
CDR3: ASSLGTGYSYEQY

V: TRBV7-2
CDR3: ASSSPTGGNGEQY

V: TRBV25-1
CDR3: ASSDPRQGDSGELF

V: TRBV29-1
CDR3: SVVGTGQETQY

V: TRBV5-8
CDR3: ASSSGLPGPYEQY

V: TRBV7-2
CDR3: ASSIVSGGDTEAF

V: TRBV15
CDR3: ATSRDLGQGIYHYEQY